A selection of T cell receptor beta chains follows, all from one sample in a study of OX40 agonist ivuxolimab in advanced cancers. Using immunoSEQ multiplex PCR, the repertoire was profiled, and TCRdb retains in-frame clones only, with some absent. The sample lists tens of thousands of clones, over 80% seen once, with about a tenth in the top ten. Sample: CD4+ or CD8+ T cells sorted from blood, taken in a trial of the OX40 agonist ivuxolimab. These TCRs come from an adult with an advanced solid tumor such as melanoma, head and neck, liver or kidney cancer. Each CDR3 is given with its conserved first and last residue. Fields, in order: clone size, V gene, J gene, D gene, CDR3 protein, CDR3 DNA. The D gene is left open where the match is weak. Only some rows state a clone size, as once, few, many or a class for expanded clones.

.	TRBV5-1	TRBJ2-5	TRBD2	CASSPTRTSGQGETQYF	TGCGCCAGCAGCCCCACCCGCACTAGCGGCCAGGGGGAGACCCAGTACTTC
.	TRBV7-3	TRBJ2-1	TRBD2	CASSLTGSGASGSPYNEQFF	TGTGCCAGCAGCTTAACGGGAAGTGGGGCTAGCGGGTCACCCTACAATGAGCAGTTCTTC
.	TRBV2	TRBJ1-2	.	CASSTNLGNAYGYTF	TGTGCCAGCAGTACCAACCTAGGGAACGCCTATGGCTACACCTTC
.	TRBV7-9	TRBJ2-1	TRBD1	CASSPDRDLQFF	TGTGCCAGCAGCCCCGACAGGGACCTGCAGTTCTTC
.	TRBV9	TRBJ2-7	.	CASSVGRTETTKQYF	TGTGCCAGCAGCGTAGGAAGGACAGAAACTACGAAGCAGTACTTC
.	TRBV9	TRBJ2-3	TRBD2	CASSVAGGSADTQYF	TGTGCCAGCAGCGTGGCGGGGGGGTCGGCGGATACGCAGTATTTT
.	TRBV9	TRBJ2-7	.	CASSVRPGTYYEQYF	TGTGCCAGCAGCGTACGGCCAGGGACCTACTACGAGCAGTACTTC
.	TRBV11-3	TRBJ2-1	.	CASSSRGNEQFF	TGTGCCAGCAGCTCACGTGGCAATGAGCAGTTCTTC
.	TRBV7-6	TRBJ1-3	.	CASSLDASGNTIYF	TGTGCCAGCAGCTTAGATGCCTCTGGAAACACCATATATTTT
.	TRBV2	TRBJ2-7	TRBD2	CASGGTSGSSYEQYF	TGTGCCAGTGGGGGGACTAGCGGGAGTTCCTACGAGCAGTACTTC
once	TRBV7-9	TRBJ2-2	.	CASSLLTKRGTGELFF	TGTGCCAGCAGCTTACTTACCAAAAGGGGCACCGGGGAGCTGTTTTTT
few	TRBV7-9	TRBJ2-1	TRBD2	CASSLDGVGTKNEQFF	TGTGCCAGCAGCTTAGACGGGGTAGGGACTAAAAATGAGCAGTTCTTC
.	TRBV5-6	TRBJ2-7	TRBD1	CASSSLGGTGLYEQYF	TGTGCCAGCAGCAGCTTGGGGGGGACAGGGTTGTACGAGCAGTACTTC
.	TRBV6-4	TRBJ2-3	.	CASSDSIGYGGTQYF	TGTGCCAGCAGTGACTCGATCGGTTATGGGGGAACGCAGTATTTT
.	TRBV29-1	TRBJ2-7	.	CSVEDLRDGQYF	TGCAGCGTTGAAGATCTTAGGGATGGCCAGTACTTC
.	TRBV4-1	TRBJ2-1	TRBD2	CASSLAGAVYNEQFF	TGCGCCAGCAGCCTAGCGGGAGCGGTCTACAATGAGCAGTTCTTC
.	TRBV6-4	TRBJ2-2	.	CASSDFLLAWTGELFF	TGTGCCAGCAGTGACTTTTTACTAGCATGGACCGGGGAGCTGTTTTTT
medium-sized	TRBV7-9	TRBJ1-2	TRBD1	CASSSSMGTGTYRYTF	TGTGCCAGCAGCTCGTCAATGGGGACAGGGACATACCGCTACACCTTC
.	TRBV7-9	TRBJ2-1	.	CASSQLHVPGAISEQFF	TGTGCCAGCAGCCAACTACACGTTCCGGGGGCAATCAGTGAGCAGTTCTTC
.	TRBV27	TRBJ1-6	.	CASSFRDSNSPLHF	TGTGCCAGCAGTTTCCGCGACAGCAATTCACCCCTCCACTTT
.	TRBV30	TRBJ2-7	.	CAWSVPGIGSYEQYF	TGTGCCTGGAGTGTACCAGGGATAGGATCCTACGAGCAGTACTTC
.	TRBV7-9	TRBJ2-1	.	CASSLAGGYNEQFF	TGTGCCAGCAGCTTAGCGGGGGGATACAATGAGCAGTTCTTC
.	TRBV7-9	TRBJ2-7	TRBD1	CASSLAQGTAYEQYF	TGTGCCAGCAGCTTAGCGCAGGGGACAGCCTACGAGCAGTACTTC
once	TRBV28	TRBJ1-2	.	CASSSHNSPINGYTF	TGTGCCAGCAGTTCCCATAATTCCCCAATAAATGGCTACACCTTC
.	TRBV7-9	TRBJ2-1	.	CASSYTGHHPDNEQFF	TGTGCCAGCAGCTATACAGGACACCACCCCGACAATGAGCAGTTCTTC
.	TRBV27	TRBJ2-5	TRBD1	CASSSTGGSWETQYF	TGTGCCAGCAGTTCGACAGGGGGCTCGTGGGAGACCCAGTACTTC
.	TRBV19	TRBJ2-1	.	CASSISANEQFF	TGTGCCAGTAGTATATCTGCCAATGAGCAGTTCTTC
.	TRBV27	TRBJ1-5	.	CASSFKGEFQPQHF	TGTGCCAGCAGTTTCAAGGGAGAATTTCAGCCCCAGCATTTT
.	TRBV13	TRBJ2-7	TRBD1	CASSLGGTGGIYEQYF	TGTGCCAGCAGCTTAGGAGGTACAGGGGGCATCTACGAGCAGTACTTC
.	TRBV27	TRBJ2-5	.	CASSDSLETQYF	TGTGCCAGCAGTGATAGTTTGGAGACCCAGTACTTC
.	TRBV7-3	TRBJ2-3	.	CASSQDNTDTQYF	TGTGCCAGCAGCCAGGACAACACAGATACGCAGTATTTT
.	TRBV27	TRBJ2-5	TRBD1	CASSLFGTGGGETQYF	TGTGCCAGCAGTTTATTCGGGACAGGGGGCGGTGAGACCCAGTACTTC
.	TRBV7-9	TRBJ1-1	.	CASSWRQMNTEAFF	TGTGCCAGCAGCTGGCGACAGATGAACACTGAAGCTTTCTTT
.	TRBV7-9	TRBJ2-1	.	CASSSRIETGHNEQFF	TGTGCCAGCAGCTCCCGGATCGAAACTGGGCACAATGAGCAGTTCTTC
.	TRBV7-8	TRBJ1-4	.	CASSLENAHKEKLFF	TGTGCCAGCAGCTTAGAAAACGCCCACAAAGAAAAACTGTTTTTT
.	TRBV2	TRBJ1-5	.	CASSELGNDNQPQHF	TGTGCCAGCAGTGAACTAGGGAACGATAATCAGCCCCAGCATTTT
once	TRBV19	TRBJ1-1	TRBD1	CASSQGGSNTEAFF	TGTGCCAGTAGCCAGGGGGGGTCAAACACTGAAGCTTTCTTT
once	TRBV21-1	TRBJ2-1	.	CASSKATRFYNEQFF	TGTGCCAGCAGCAAAGCGACACGGTTCTACAATGAGCAGTTCTTC
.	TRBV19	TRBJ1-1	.	CASSMAGINTEAFF	TGTGCCAGTAGTATGGCAGGGATAAACACTGAAGCTTTCTTT
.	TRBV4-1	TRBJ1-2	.	CASSPEPLTELYGYTF	TGCGCCAGCAGCCCTGAACCCTTGACGGAGCTATATGGCTACACCTTC
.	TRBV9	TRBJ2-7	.	CASSVAEGYEQYF	TGTGCCAGCAGCGTAGCGGAAGGCTACGAGCAGTACTTC
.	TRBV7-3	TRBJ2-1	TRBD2	CASSLMGLAGEEQFF	TGTGCCAGCAGCTTAATGGGCCTAGCGGGAGAAGAGCAGTTCTTC
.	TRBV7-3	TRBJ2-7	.	CASSSTGLVGEQYF	TGTGCCAGCAGCTCCACAGGCCTAGTGGGAGAGCAGTACTTC
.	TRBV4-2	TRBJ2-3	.	CASSQVWTSTDTQYF	TGTGCCAGCAGCCAAGTGTGGACTAGCACAGATACGCAGTATTTT
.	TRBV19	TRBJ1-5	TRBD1	CASQTGRNQPQHF	TGTGCCAGTCAGACAGGGAGGAATCAGCCCCAGCATTTT